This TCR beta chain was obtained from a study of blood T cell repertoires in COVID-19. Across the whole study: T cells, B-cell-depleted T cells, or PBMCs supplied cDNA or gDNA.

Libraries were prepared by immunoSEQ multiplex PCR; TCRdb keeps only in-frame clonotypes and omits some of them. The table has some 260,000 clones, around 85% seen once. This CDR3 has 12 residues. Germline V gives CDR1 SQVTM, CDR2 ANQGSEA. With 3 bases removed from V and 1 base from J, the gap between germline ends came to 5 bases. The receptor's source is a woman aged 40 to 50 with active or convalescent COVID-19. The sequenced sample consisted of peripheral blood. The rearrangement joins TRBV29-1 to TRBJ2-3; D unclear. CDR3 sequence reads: CSVDRGTDTQYF. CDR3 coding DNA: TGCAGCGTTGACCGCGGCACAGATACGCAGTATTTT.